One sample yielded the 13 T cell receptor beta chains listed below, sequenced in a study of blood T cell repertoires in COVID-19. Some clones are missing from TCRdb's copy, which holds only in-frame ones; the method was immunoSEQ multiplex PCR. Of 250,000 to 300,000 clones listed, about 86% are singletons. Specimen: peripheral blood. Receptor source: a woman aged 30 to 39 with COVID-19, enrolled during active disease.

The rearrangement links TRBV3-1 (or the pseudogene TRBV3-2) to TRBJ1-1, with D hard to call. Per the germline V gene, CDR1 is LGHDT and CDR2 is YNNKEL (reference sequence). V lost 1 base to trimming and J lost 9 bases, with 9 bases between them. The CDR3 has 12 amino acids. The CDR3 loop is CASSQGHSKAFF. The CDR3 DNA follows: TGTGCCAGCAGCCAAGGTCACAGCAAAGCTTTCTTT.

The chain combines TRBV12-3 or TRBV12-4 with TRBJ1-1; D not resolved. There are 12 residues in the CDR3. The V end was cut by 3 bases, the J end by 3 bases, with 5 bases between. CDR3 nucleotides: TGTGCCAGCAGTTTTGGGCACACTGAAGCTTTCTTT. Amino acids: CASSFGHTEAFF.

The chain couples TRBV2 to TRBJ2-7; 7 bases agree with TRBD1. Germline-derived CDR1 and CDR2 are SNHLY and FYNNEI. This CDR3 comprises 12 residues. V shed 6 bases and J 3 bases; nucleotides not matched to a gene: 2. The CDR3 bases are TGTGCCAGCAGAGACAGGGTCTACGAGCAGTACTTC. This translates into CASRDRVYEQYF.

This chain connects TRBV7-8 to TRBJ1-4; D unresolved. The V end was cut by 4 bases, the J end by 4 bases, with 16 bases between. The germline V gene has CDR1 SGHVS and CDR2 FQNEAQ. The CDR3 loop spans 16 amino acids. The CDR3 reads CASSSSRVGFNEKLFF. CDR3 coding DNA: TGTGCCAGCAGCTCCTCGAGGGTGGGATTTAATGAAAAACTGTTTTTT.

This rearrangement joins TRBV10-1 to TRBJ2-2, with 7 bases identical to TRBD2. Germline CDR1 and CDR2: WNHNN and SYGVQD (reference sequence). The V and J ends lost 7 bases and 6 bases, in that order; junction bases with no gene match: 5. This CDR3 contains 13 residues. CDR3 bases: TGCGCCAGCAAGCAAGGACTAGCCGGGGAGCTGTTTTTT. This encodes CASKQGLAGELFF.

V gene TRBV5-1 combines with J gene TRBJ2-5; D is undetermined. Germline assignment: CDR1 SGHRS and CDR2 YFSETQ. V gave up 5 bases and J gave up 5 bases, with 13 bases separating them. The CDR3 contains 13 residues. As DNA, the CDR3 is TGCGCCAGCAGTTCCCGAGGCCATGAGACCCAGTACTTC. This encodes CASSSRGHETQYF.

The rearrangement joins TRBV2 to TRBJ2-1; TRBD2 agrees at 7 bases. Germline-derived CDR1 and CDR2 are SNHLY and FYNNEI. This CDR3 region has 12 residues. J lost 9 bases, V lost 9 bases, and 8 bases had no gene match. The CDR3 spells CASGGREGEQFF. CDR3 DNA: TGTGCCAGTGGGGGGAGGGAGGGTGAGCAGTTCTTC.

The chain carries TRBV6-4 and TRBJ2-1; 13 nucleotides align to TRBD2. CDR1 MRHNA and CDR2 SNTAGT come from the germline V gene. V trimming: 5 bases; J trimming: 8 bases; junction bases outside the gene matches: 9. The CDR3 totals 16 residues. DNA of the CDR3: TGTGCCAGCAGTCAACTAGCGGGGGGGGTCGCGGATGAGCAGTTCTTC. It yields the protein CASSQLAGGVADEQFF.

This clone was seen a handful of times. This rearrangement joins TRBV11-3 to TRBJ2-3; D possibly corresponds to TRBD2 (6 bases). Germline loops: CDR1 SGHNT, CDR2 YENEEA. V was pared by 5 bases and J by 2 bases, with 23 bases between. This CDR3 spans 18 amino acids. The CDR3 bases are TGTGCCAGCAGCCTTCCACTTCGGGCTAGCGCACACACAGATACGCAGTATTTT. Translated, it gives CASSLPLRASAHTDTQYF. The complete variable domain, with remaining parts taken from reference TRBV11-3 and TRBJ2-3, reads EAGVVQSPRYKIIEKKQPVAFWCNPISGHNTLYWYLQNLGQGPELLIRYENEEAVDDSQLPKDRFSAERLKGVDSTLKIQPAELGDSAVYLCASSLPLRASAHTDTQYFGPGTRLTVL.

The chain carries TRBV12-3 or TRBV12-4 and TRBJ1-1; D is unresolved. The ends were cut back, 3 bases at V and 0 bases at J, with 5 bases in the middle. CDR3 length: 13 amino acids. The CDR3: CASSFQLNTEAFF. In nucleotides, the CDR3 is TGTGCCAGCAGTTTTCAGTTGAACACTGAAGCTTTCTTT.

V gene TRBV19 combines with J gene TRBJ2-2; a possible D gene is TRBD2 (6 bases). The germline CDR1 and CDR2 sequences are LNHDA and SQIVND (reference sequence). The CDR3 runs 13 residues. Trimming stripped 6 bases from V and 6 bases from J, with 11 bases between. This CDR3 reads CASRGGPAGELFF. CDR3 nucleotides: TGTGCCAGTAGGGGGGGACCAGCCGGGGAGCTGTTTTTT.

The rearrangement uses TRBV11-1 and TRBJ2-7, with D tentatively TRBD2 (6 bases). The CDR3 is 12 residues long. Between the trimmed V and J ends, which lost 3 bases and 5 bases, there was a span of 8 bases. Germline V gene data show CDR1 as SGHAT and CDR2 as FQDESV (reference sequence). The CDR3 DNA is TGTGCCAGCAGCTTTGCGGGGAACGAGCAGTACTTC. It is translated as CASSFAGNEQYF.

The CDR3 DNA sequence: TGTGCCAGCAGTCCGGGAGGGCCCCAGCATTTT. Protein sequence: CASSPGGPQHF. The rearrangement links TRBV12-3 or TRBV12-4 to TRBJ1-5; unclear D gene. CDR3 length: 11 residues. Between the trimmed V and J ends, which lost 5 bases and 9 bases, there was a span of 8 bases.